One sample yielded the 4 T cell receptor beta chains listed below, sequenced in a study of breast tumors, draining lymph nodes, adjacent tissues. The lymph nodes were axillary draining lymph nodes from breast cancer patients. TCRdb ran MiXCR on the multiplex PCR reads and lists one entry per CDR3 protein. The sample contains 250,000 or so distinct CDR3 sequences, more than 30% of which appear only once. The specimen was axillary lymph node tissue. These receptors came from a female donor with breast cancer. Some clones in this sample may be carry-over from other donors' samples.

The chain couples TRBV15 to TRBJ1-1, with D possibly TRBD1 on 5 matching bases. This CDR3 is built from 16 residues. The V end lost 1 base, the J end lost 8 bases, and 20 bases lay between the germline ends. Germline CDR1 LNHNV, CDR2 YYDKDF (reference sequence). The CDR3 DNA reads TGTGCCACCAGCAGAGGGGAACTAGACAGAAGCACCGAAGCTTTCTTT. It yields the protein CATSRGELDRSTEAFF. Variable domain in full (rest from reference TRBV15 and TRBJ1-1): DAMVIQNPRYQVTQFGKPVTLSCSQTLNHNVMYWYQQKSSQAPKLLFHYYDKDFNNEADTPDNFQSRRPNTSFCFLDIRSPGLGDTAMYLCATSRGELDRSTEAFFGQGTRLTVV.

About this clonotype: A read error may be the cause here, since a much bigger clone is one base away. The chain joins TRBV12-3 or TRBV12-4 to TRBJ1-5; possibly TRBD1 for D (6 bases). The CDR3 is made up of 16 amino acids. Trimming stripped 5 bases from V and 2 bases from J, with 16 bases between. CDR3 residues: CASSPDTGFGNQPQHF. The CDR3 nucleotides are TGTGCCAGCAGTCCCGATACAGGGTTTGGCAATCAGCCCCAGCATTTT.

A word on this clonotype: A much more abundant neighbour one base away suggests this may be a read error. The V call is TRBV11-3, the J call TRBJ1-3; D is possibly TRBD1 (5 bases). This CDR3 comprises 16 residues. Germline CDR1 reads SGHNT; CDR2 reads YENEEA. As DNA, the CDR3 is TGTGCCAGCAGCTTAGTCGGGGCCCTGGCTGGAACCACCATATATTTT. Translating gives CASSLVGALAGTTIYF.

The rearrangement links TRBV6-1 to TRBJ2-7; D remains ambiguous. Germline CDR1 and CDR2: MNHNS and SASEGT. The CDR3 consists of 14 residues. V lost 6 bases, J lost 3 bases, and 15 bases lay in between. CDR3 in DNA: TGTGCCAGCAGAACAGAATTGACTCTCTACGAGCAGTACTTC. Translated, it gives CASRTELTLYEQYF.